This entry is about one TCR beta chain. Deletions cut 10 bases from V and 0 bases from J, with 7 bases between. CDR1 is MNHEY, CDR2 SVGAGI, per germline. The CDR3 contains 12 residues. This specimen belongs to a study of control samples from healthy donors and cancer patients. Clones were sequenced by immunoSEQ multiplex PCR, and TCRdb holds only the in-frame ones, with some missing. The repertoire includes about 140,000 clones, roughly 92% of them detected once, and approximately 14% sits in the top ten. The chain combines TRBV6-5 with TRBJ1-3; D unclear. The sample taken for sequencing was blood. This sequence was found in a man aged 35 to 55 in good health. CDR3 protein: CATRDSGNTIYF. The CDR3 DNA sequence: TGTGCCACTCGAGACTCTGGAAACACCATATATTTT.